This T cell receptor (beta chain) was identified in a study of neurological immune-mediated disorders. This clonotype was seen many times. TCRdb re-called the 5' RACE reads with MiXCR, one entry per CDR3 protein. The profile covers tens of thousands of distinct CDR3 sequences, with 15% appearing a single time and less than 35% taken by the ten largest. From germline, CDR1 is DFQATT and CDR2 SNEGSKA (reference sequence). V lost 1 base, J lost 5 bases, and 9 bases stayed unmatched. CDR3 length equals 15 residues. The sequenced sample was PBMCs. This sequence was found in a man between 65 and 85 years old in good health. This chain connects TRBV20-1 to TRBJ1-1; TRBD1 matches 8 bases. The CDR3 protein is CSARAQQGARTEAFF. The CDR3 DNA reads TGCAGTGCTAGAGCACAGCAGGGGGCGAGAACTGAAGCTTTCTTT.